Detailed here is one TCR beta chain. The source of the sample is a study of T-cell reconstitution after alpha-beta-depleted transplantation in children. The authors prepared the TCRbeta library with unique molecular identifiers. TCRdb re-derived calls from the PCR reads in MiXCR, one entry per CDR3 protein. Found here are approximately 980,000 distinct CDR3 sequences, about 29% of them singletons; the top ten hold more than 25%. CDR1 LGHDT and CDR2 YNNKEL come from the germline V gene (reference sequence). This CDR3 is 13 amino acids long. Trimming took off 0 bases at V and 6 bases at J, with 9 bases between the two ends.

This chain links TRBV3-1 with TRBJ2-7; no reliable D call. Here the sequenced sample was PBMCs, mostly from graft donor cells, taken 360 days after TCRalphabeta/CD19-depleted stem cell transplant. The receptor's source is a boy under two years old who had a stem cell transplant for SCID, so the T cells may come from the graft donor. The CDR3, as DNA: TGTGCCAGCAGCCAAGATGTGGTTCGCGAGCAGTACTTC. It encodes CASSQDVVREQYF.